What follows describes a single T cell receptor beta chain. Its antigen remains unidentified. Time point meaning: week 35, safety follow-up. In every dose of vaccine, 300 ug of mutant IDH1 20-mer peptide was given alongside topical imiquimod. Patients came in for eight vaccinations, in weeks 1, 3, 5, 7, 11, 15, 19 and 23. The study enrolled donors with new WHO grade 3 or 4 IDH1-mutant, ATRX-lost astrocytomas. Produced via immunoSEQ multiplex PCR; TCRdb's table is partial and in-frame only. The sample has fewer than 35,000 clones; more than 65% are singletons. This sample was taken from a study of a mutant IDH1 vaccine in newly diagnosed glioma. This CDR3 has 11 amino acids. Germline CDR1 and CDR2: SGHAT and FQNNGV. The V gene lost 7 bases and the J gene lost 5 bases, with 8 bases spanning the gap.

The sequences come from PBMCs, collected from a glioma patient whose treatment included an IDH1 peptide vaccine. The TCR was taken from a man aged 30-40 years with glioma. The chain joins TRBV11-2 to TRBJ2-5; the D is unclear. CDR3 protein: CASTNRETQYF. DNA of the CDR3: TGTGCCAGCACCAATAGGGAGACCCAGTACTTC.